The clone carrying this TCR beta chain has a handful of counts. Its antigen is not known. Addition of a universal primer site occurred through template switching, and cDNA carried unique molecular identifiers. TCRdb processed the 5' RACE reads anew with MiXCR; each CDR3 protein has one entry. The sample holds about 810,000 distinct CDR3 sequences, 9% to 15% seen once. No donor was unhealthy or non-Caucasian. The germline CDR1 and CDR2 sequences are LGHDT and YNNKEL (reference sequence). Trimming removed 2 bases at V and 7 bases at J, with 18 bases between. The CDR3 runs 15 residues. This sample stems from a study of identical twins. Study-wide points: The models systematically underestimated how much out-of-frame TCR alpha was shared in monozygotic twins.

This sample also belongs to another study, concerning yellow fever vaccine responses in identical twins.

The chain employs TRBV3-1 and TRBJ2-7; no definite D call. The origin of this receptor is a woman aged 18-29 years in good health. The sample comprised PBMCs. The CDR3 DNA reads TGTGCCAGCAGCCAAAGGCGGTTAGGGTTGGGTGAGCAGTACTTC. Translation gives CASSQRRLGLGEQYF.